A selection of T cell receptor beta chains follows, all from one sample in a study of control samples from healthy donors and cancer patients. Assay used: immunoSEQ multiplex PCR; TCRdb lists only in-frame clones, some missing. The data show some 57,000 clones, 85% to 95% seen once. Sequencing was done on a sample of blood. The receptors originated from a man aged 30 to 45 in good health. CDR3s include the opening cysteine and the closing phenylalanine or tryptophan. A D gene is named only where the DNA matches it firmly. Clone size is shown for a subset of rows, as once, few, many or a class of expanded clone.

size	V	D	J	DNA	CDR3
NA	TRBV4-1	TRBD2	TRBJ2-7	TGCGCCAGCAGCCAAGGTGTTCTAGCGGGAGGTTCCTACGAGCAGTACTTC	CASSQGVLAGGSYEQYF
NA	TRBV28	TRBD1	TRBJ2-7	TGTGCCAGCAGTTTGCCGGGACAGGGTTACGAGCAGTACTTC	CASSLPGQGYEQYF
NA	TRBV4-1	TRBD1	TRBJ1-4	TGCGCCAGCAGCCCGGACAGGGTAGGAAGGAATGAAAAACTGTTTTTT	CASSPDRVGRNEKLFF
NA	TRBV10-3	NA	TRBJ2-7	TGTGCCATCAGTGAGTCCGGGAACAGCGGTAGCGAGCAGTACTTC	CAISESGNSGSEQYF
NA	TRBV3-1/TRBV3-2	NA	TRBJ2-7	TGTGCCAGCAGCGAAGGTGGGATTGAGCAGTACTTC	CASSEGGIEQYF
NA	TRBV6-1	NA	TRBJ1-3	TGTGCCAGCAGTGAACGGGGGGCTGGAAACACCATATATTTT	CASSERGAGNTIYF
NA	TRBV28	NA	TRBJ1-5	TGTGCCAGCAGTCGTAACCAGCCCCAGCATTTT	CASSRNQPQHF
NA	TRBV30	TRBD1	TRBJ1-1	TGTGCCTGGAAAGGGGGCAACACTGAAGCTTTCTTT	CAWKGGNTEAFF
once	TRBV28	NA	TRBJ1-1	TGTGCCAGCAGTTCACATGACACCGGGACTTTCTTT	CASSSHDTGTFF
NA	TRBV7-3	NA	TRBJ2-1	TGTGCCAGCAGCTTAAATCCCGGGAGTCGGTCGGATGAGCAGTTCTTC	CASSLNPGSRSDEQFF
NA	TRBV7-9	TRBD1	TRBJ1-1	TGTGCCAGCAGCACCCGGGACAGGGGCCCAGGCACTGAAGCTTTCTTT	CASSTRDRGPGTEAFF
NA	TRBV6-4	TRBD1	TRBJ1-6	TGTGCCAGCAGTGCCGCGGGACAGGGGGAAAATTCACCCCTCCACTTT	CASSAAGQGENSPLHF
NA	TRBV6-5	NA	TRBJ1-2	TGTGCCAGCAGTAGGGACACCTATGGCTACACCTTC	CASSRDTYGYTF
NA	TRBV4-3	NA	TRBJ1-4	TGCGCCAGCAGCCAAGATTTTTCCGAAAAACTGTTTTTT	CASSQDFSEKLFF
NA	TRBV11-1	NA	TRBJ2-7	TGTGCCAGCAGCTTAGGGGACACGGGCTACGAGCAGTACTTC	CASSLGDTGYEQYF
NA	TRBV5-6	NA	TRBJ1-1	TGTGCCAGCAGCTTGGCGGGGGGGGCCAGGAACACTGAAGCTTTCTTT	CASSLAGGARNTEAFF
NA	TRBV28	NA	TRBJ2-2	TGTGCCAGCAGCGGAGGGTCAAGCACCGGGGAGCTGTTTTTT	CASSGGSSTGELFF